The sequence of this T cell receptor beta chain was determined in a study of Graves' ophthalmopathy and Graves' hyperthyroidism. Study at large: Peripheral blood was obtained at first diagnosis, ahead of any treatment.

Trimming took 3 bases from V and 0 from J, leaving 9 bases between them. Germline V gene sequence: CDR1 KGHSH, CDR2 LQKENI. The CDR3 spans 14 residues. Patients with other autoimmune diseases, uncontrolled infections, pregnancy or lactation were excluded. The PBMCs used were ones drawn from approximately 10 ml of fresh peripheral blood. Study-level findings and limits: Blood also contained most of the expanded thyroid clonotypes above 0.001 frequency.

Transcripts of RNA were the source for amplifying TCR beta CDR3 regions. First-round RT-PCR employed HTBI primers, with a second-round multiplex PCR after it. TCRdb recomputed calls from the multiplex PCR reads with MiXCR, one row per CDR3 protein. The repertoire has more than 550,000 distinct CDR3 sequences, 35% to 50% of them found once; the top ten carry roughly 3.5%. There are a few counts of this clonotype. What it recognizes is unknown. This TCR was recovered from an adult man with Graves' ophthalmopathy. The V and J genes are TRBV18 and TRBJ2-7; possibly TRBD1 for D (6 bases). Sequencing was carried out using peripheral blood. CDR3 region: CASSPSDSSYEQYF. Here the CDR3 DNA reads TGTGCCAGCTCACCTTCGGACAGCTCCTACGAGCAGTACTTC.